These 3 T cell receptor beta chains came from one sample sequenced in a study of cytomegalovirus exposure and HLA in healthy donors. The PCR had 60 Vbeta and 13 Jbeta primers. Only in-frame clones appear in the TCRdb table, and some are missing; sequencing was by immunoSEQ multiplex PCR. This sample has more than 85,000 clones; more than 60% occur once, and the top ten carry roughly 2%. Sequencing was performed on PBMCs. These receptors originate from a boy aged 5-17 years in good health and CMV-seronegative.

The chain recombines TRBV2 with TRBJ1-4; tentatively, D is TRBD1 (6 bases). The germline V gene encodes CDR1 SNHLY and CDR2 FYNNEI. This CDR3 comprises 15 residues. With 4 bases removed from V and 8 bases from J, the gap between germline ends came to 17 bases. This CDR3 reads CASSGEKTGGEKLFF. The DNA for the CDR3 is TGTGCCAGCAGTGGGGAGAAGACAGGTGGGGAAAAACTGTTTTTT.

DNA for the CDR3: TGTGCCAGCAGCTTAGGGCTCACCAATGAGCAGTTCTTC. Protein sequence: CASSLGLTNEQFF. The rearrangement joins TRBV7-9 to TRBJ2-1; D not certain. Germline V gives CDR1 SEHNR, CDR2 FQNEAQ (reference sequence). Trimming pared 1 base from V and 6 bases from J, leaving 7 bases between. The CDR3 covers 13 residues. The variable domain in full, completed from reference TRBV7-9 and TRBJ2-1, reads DTGVSQNPRHKITKRGQNVTFRCDPISEHNRLYWYRQTLGQGPEFLTYFQNEAQLEKSRLLSDRFSAERPKGSFSTLEIQRTEQGDSAMYLCASSLGLTNEQFFGPGTRLTVL.

The chain carries TRBV7-9 and TRBJ1-1; TRBD1 matches at 7 bases. This CDR3 spans 12 amino acids. V lost 3 bases to trimming and J lost 5 bases; unmatched junction nucleotides: 0. Germline-derived CDR1 and CDR2 are SEHNR and FQNEAQ (reference sequence). Here the CDR3 reads CASSLTGTEAFF. DNA for the CDR3: TGTGCCAGCAGCTTGACAGGGACTGAAGCTTTCTTT.